Shown below are 27 T cell receptor beta chains from a single sample sequenced in a study of Graves' ophthalmopathy and Graves' hyperthyroidism. Amplified TCR beta CDR3 regions were obtained using RNA transcripts as template. After a first-round RT-PCR with HTBI primers, a second-round multiplex PCR was run. TCRdb reprocessed the multiplex PCR reads with MiXCR, giving one entry per CDR3 protein. The table has fewer than 350,000 distinct CDR3 sequences, roughly 16% seen once; the top ten hold more than 9%. Sequenced: peripheral blood. Every receptor here comes from an adult man with Graves' ophthalmopathy.

This clonotype was recorded many times. This chain uses TRBV5-1 with TRBJ1-6; D remains unclear. CDR1 and CDR2 (germline): SGHRS, YFSETQ. The CDR3 runs 19 residues. The germline V and J ends were trimmed by 1 base and 5 bases, with 22 bases remaining between them. The CDR3 DNA follows: TGCGCCAGCAGCTTGTCCCGACGCCTAGATGGGCAGGATAATTCACCCCTCCACTTT. Translation gives CASSLSRRLDGQDNSPLHF. The complete variable domain, with remaining parts taken from reference TRBV5-1 and TRBJ1-6, reads KAGVTQTPRYLIKTRGQQVTLSCSPISGHRSVSWYQQTPGQGLQFLFEYFSETQRNKGNFPGRFSGRQFSNSRSEMNVSTLELGDSALYLCASSLSRRLDGQDNSPLHFGNGTRLTVT.

This clonotype was detected many times. The chain carries TRBV5-1 and TRBJ1-1; 9 bases map to TRBD1. Losses at the gene ends were 4 bases for V and 3 bases for J; bases not matched to a gene: 7. The CDR3 is made up of 15 amino acids. Germline CDR1 and CDR2: SGHRS and YFSETQ. The CDR3 nucleotides read TGCGCCAGCAGCACCAACAGGGGGCGCGACACTGAAGCTTTCTTT. The encoded protein is CASSTNRGRDTEAFF.

This clonotype was found many times. The rearrangement links TRBV15 to TRBJ2-7, with TRBD1 matching over 9 bases. Trimming cost V 8 bases and J 4 bases; bases outside gene matches: 9. The CDR3 consists of 14 residues. Germline V gene sequence: CDR1 LNHNV, CDR2 YYDKDF (reference sequence). Here the CDR3 DNA reads TGTGCCACCTCCCGGGACAGGGCAGATTACGAGCAGTACTTC. The encoded protein is CATSRDRADYEQYF.

At least ten counts were recorded for this clonotype. The V call is TRBV5-1, the J call TRBJ1-1; tentatively, D is TRBD1 (5 bases). The CDR3 covers 14 residues. Per germline, CDR1 SGHRS and CDR2 YFSETQ. Trimming stripped 4 bases from V and 8 bases from J, with 18 bases between. The CDR3: CASSSTRGTGEAFF. In nucleotides, the CDR3 is TGCGCCAGCAGCAGCACTCGGGGGACCGGGGAAGCTTTCTTT.

This clonotype came up many times. This chain joins TRBV29-1 and TRBJ2-5; no definite D call. V was cut by 7 bases and J by 0 bases, with 6 bases left in between. The length of the CDR3 is 11 residues. The V gene's germline CDR1 is SQVTM and CDR2 ANQGSEA. CDR3 amino acids: CSGTNQETQYF. Here the CDR3 DNA reads TGCAGCGGAACAAACCAAGAGACCCAGTACTTC.

This clonotype was seen a handful of times. CDR3 sequence: CASSSEQGRGSYEQYF. The CDR3 DNA reads as TGTGCCAGCTCGAGCGAACAGGGGCGCGGCTCCTACGAGCAGTACTTC. This chain joins TRBV18 and TRBJ2-7; 7 positions match TRBD1. V dropped 6 bases and J dropped 0; count of bases not matched to a gene: 11. The germline V gene encodes CDR1 KGHSH and CDR2 LQKENI. The CDR3 runs 16 residues.

V and J are TRBV27 and TRBJ1-2; D gene unclear. V was pared by 5 bases and J by 6 bases, with 16 bases between. CDR3 length equals 14 residues. Germline CDR1 and CDR2: MNHEY and SMNVEV (reference sequence). CDR3 sequence (DNA): TGTGCCAGCAGTCCCCGGGCACAAAGAAATGGCTACACCTTC. This encodes CASSPRAQRNGYTF.

This clonotype was detected many times. The chain has TRBV30 and TRBJ1-1, with no clear D. This CDR3 contains 13 residues. V was trimmed by 0 bases and J by 0 bases, leaving 5 bases between them. From germline, CDR1 is GTSNPN and CDR2 SVGIG (reference sequence). CDR3 residues: CAWSVGMNTEAFF. The CDR3 DNA sequence: TGTGCCTGGAGTGTAGGAATGAACACTGAAGCTTTCTTT. The full variable domain, its missing parts supplied by reference TRBV30 and TRBJ1-1, is SQTIHQWPATLVQPVGSPLSLECTVEGTSNPNLYWYRQAAGRGLQLLFYSVGIGQISSEVPQNLSASRPQDRQFILSSKKLLLSDSGFYLCAWSVGMNTEAFFGQGTRLTVV.

This clonotype was seen a handful of times. The CDR3 DNA reads as TGTGCCTGCCAGGGGGGGGCTTTAAAAGAGACCCAGTACTTC. Translated: CACQGGALKETQYF. This sequence joins TRBV30 and TRBJ2-5, with D possibly called TRBD1 or TRBD2 (7 bases each). Trimming stripped 6 bases from V and 3 bases from J, with 17 bases between. CDR1 and CDR2 (germline): GTSNPN, SVGIG (reference sequence). This CDR3 is built from 14 residues.

Regarding this clonotype: A much larger clone lies one base from this, so it may be a read error. The rearrangement joins TRBV29-1 to TRBJ2-7, with TRBD2 identical over 16 bases. V lost 6 bases to trimming and J lost 7 bases; unmatched junction nucleotides: 12. Germline CDR1 is SQVTM and CDR2 is ANQGSEA. The CDR3 runs 16 residues. The CDR3 sequence is CSVDGTSGGVVKEQYF. CDR3 coding DNA: TGCAGCGTGGACGGGACTAGCGGGGGGGTAGTCAAAGAGCAGTACTTC.

This clonotype was counted many times. DNA of the CDR3: TGCAGCGTCCGACAAGATAATTCACCCCTCCACTTT. This codes for CSVRQDNSPLHF. The gene calls are TRBV29-1 and TRBJ1-6; D remains ambiguous. This CDR3 has 12 residues. Looked up from germline, CDR1 is SQVTM and CDR2 is ANQGSEA. The germline V and J ends were trimmed by 6 bases and 5 bases, with 8 bases remaining between them.

This clonotype was detected ten times or more. J is TRBJ2-5 and V is TRBV5-1; TRBD2 aligns across 13 bases. CDR3 length: 17 amino acids. The V segment lost 2 bases and the J segment 3 bases; nucleotides outside the gene matches: 7. CDR1 and CDR2 (germline): SGHRS, YFSETQ. The CDR3 DNA reads TGCGCCAGCAGCTTTGGGACTAGCGGGGTCGGAGAAGAGACCCAGTACTTC. This gives the protein CASSFGTSGVGEETQYF.

This clonotype was observed many times. This chain uses TRBV28 with TRBJ1-5, with D uncertain. The ends were cut back, 3 bases at V and 3 bases at J, with 9 bases in the middle. The CDR3 spans 14 residues. Germline assignment: CDR1 MDHEN and CDR2 SYDVKM. Here the CDR3 DNA reads TGTGCCAGCAGTTTTGCAGGTAACAATCAGCCCCAGCATTTT. It is translated as CASSFAGNNQPQHF.

At least ten counts were recorded for this clonotype. CDR3 protein: CASRQGGGTGELFF. Written as DNA, the CDR3 is TGTGCCAGCAGACAGGGCGGGGGGACCGGGGAGCTGTTTTTT. V usage is TRBV6-5 and J usage is TRBJ2-2; the match to TRBD2 covers 8 bases. Looked up from germline, CDR1 is MNHEY and CDR2 is SVGAGI. The CDR3 contains 14 residues. J lost 5 bases, V lost 6 bases, and 5 bases had no gene match.

The sample holds many counts of this clonotype. The chain joins TRBV7-2 to TRBJ2-7, with TRBD1 identical over 9 bases. Trimming took 8 bases from V and 3 from J; bases not matched to a gene: 2. Germline CDR1 reads SGHTA; CDR2 reads FQGNSA. This CDR3 contains 12 residues. The chain's CDR3 is CASGGQGYEQYF. The CDR3 bases are TGTGCCAGCGGGGGACAGGGCTACGAGCAGTACTTC.

This clonotype was seen repeatedly, ten times or more. The genes are TRBV20-1 and TRBJ2-5, with TRBD2 matching 8 bases. V lost 2 bases to trimming and J lost 7 bases; unmatched junction nucleotides: 6. The CDR3 totals 13 residues. Germline values: CDR1 DFQATT, CDR2 SNEGSKA (reference sequence). This CDR3 reads CSARLSGGGTQYF. Here the CDR3 DNA reads TGCAGTGCTAGATTGAGCGGGGGTGGGACCCAGTACTTC.

This clonotype has at least ten counts. This chain uses TRBV7-9 with TRBJ1-1; the match to TRBD1 covers 7 bases. V shed 0 bases, J shed 7 bases, and the junction held 5 bases outside the gene matches. Germline values: CDR1 SEHNR, CDR2 FQNEAQ (reference sequence). This CDR3 region has 14 residues. The CDR3 bases are TGTGCCAGCAGCTTAGCGACAGGGTTTGATGAAGCTTTCTTT. As protein: CASSLATGFDEAFF.

V usage is TRBV12-3 or TRBV12-4 and J usage is TRBJ1-1, with D tentatively TRBD1 (6 bases). CDR3 length equals 13 residues. Deletions cut 5 bases from V and 4 bases from J, with 11 bases between. DNA for the CDR3: TGTGCCAGCAGTCAACAGGGTATCACTGAAGCTTTCTTT. Translated, it gives CASSQQGITEAFF.

This clonotype was detected ten times or more. The V call is TRBV4-1, the J call TRBJ2-5; 10 bases match TRBD1. V shed 4 bases, J shed 5 bases, and the junction held 4 bases outside the gene matches. Germline V gene sequence: CDR1 MGHRA, CDR2 YSYEKL. CDR3 length equals 14 residues. This CDR3 reads CASSPDRGRETQYF. The CDR3 DNA reads as TGCGCCAGCAGCCCCGACAGGGGGCGGGAGACCCAGTACTTC.

Ten or more counts support this clonotype. The chain recombines TRBV11-2 with TRBJ1-6, with 8 bases that match TRBD1. CDR1 and CDR2 from the germline V gene are SGHAT and FQNNGV. Trimming took 2 bases from V and 7 from J; bases not matched to a gene: 10. The CDR3 length is 17 residues. The CDR3 sequence: CASSLSGGAYLNSPLHF. The CDR3 DNA reads as TGTGCCAGCAGCTTATCAGGGGGCGCTTACTTAAATTCACCCCTCCACTTT.

This chain connects TRBV12-3 or TRBV12-4 to TRBJ2-7; the D gene is possibly TRBD2 (5 bases). Trimming cost V 5 bases and J 6 bases, with 14 bases left between them. The CDR3 spans 13 residues. CDR3 protein: CASSPTRTGEQYF. CDR3 bases: TGTGCCAGCAGTCCAACTAGAACCGGCGAGCAGTACTTC.

This clonotype was seen repeatedly, ten times or more. The J gene is TRBJ2-7, the V gene TRBV7-9, with D tentatively TRBD1 (7 bases). The CDR3 totals 13 residues. Trimming left V 5 bases short and J 6 bases short, with 14 bases between. Per the germline V gene, CDR1 is SEHNR and CDR2 is FQNEAQ (reference sequence). The CDR3 reads CASSETRGLEQYF. The CDR3 region has the DNA TGTGCCAGCAGCGAGACTAGGGGGCTCGAGCAGTACTTC.

This clonotype was counted a few times. A much larger clone is a single base away; this may be a read error. The chain links TRBV6-5 to TRBJ2-5; 8 nucleotides line up with TRBD2. CDR3 size: 17 residues. Germline CDR1 and CDR2: MNHEY and SVGAGI. The CDR3 protein is CASSSEPRGGGPETQYF. The CDR3 nucleotides are TGTGCCAGCAGTTCCGAACCCCGGGGGGGGGGGCCGGAGACCCAATACTTC.

Ten or more counts support this clonotype. The rearrangement joins TRBV7-2 to TRBJ2-5, with D perhaps TRBD2 (5 bases). The CDR3 runs 14 residues. Germline lookup yields CDR1 SGHTA and CDR2 FQGNSA. Trimming left V 4 bases short and J 1 base short, with 10 bases between. CDR3 bases: TGTGCCAGCAGCTCAGGACTGTCCCAAGAGACCCAGTACTTC. As protein: CASSSGLSQETQYF. Full variable domain (missing parts from reference TRBV7-2 and TRBJ2-5): GAGVSQSPSNKVTEKGKDVELRCDPISGHTALYWYRQSLGQGLEFLIYFQGNSAPDKSGLPSDRFSAERTGGSVSTLTIQRTQQEDSAVYLCASSSGLSQETQYFGPGTRLLVL.

The gene calls are TRBV6-1 and TRBJ2-5, with 10 bases identical to TRBD1. Unmatched junction bases numbered 9, after V lost 6 bases and J lost 5 bases. The CDR3 has 15 amino acids. Germline V CDR1 and CDR2: MNHNS, SASEGT. The CDR3 reads CASSSDRGLVETQYF. CDR3 in DNA: TGTGCCAGCAGCTCCGACAGGGGGCTGGTGGAGACCCAGTACTTC.

The chain has TRBV3-1 and TRBJ1-1, with D possibly being TRBD1 (6 bases). Germline assignment: CDR1 LGHDT and CDR2 YNNKEL (reference sequence). Trimming removed 0 bases at V and 9 bases at J, with 14 bases between. This CDR3 is built from 14 residues. For the CDR3, the DNA is TGTGCCAGCAGCCAAGATTATAGGGGGGACCAAGCTTTCTTT. This sequence encodes CASSQDYRGDQAFF.

A word on this clonotype: One base away lies a much larger clone, so this may be a sequencing read error. The CDR3 end shows no conserved phenylalanine or tryptophan, and so a read error is likely. This sequence joins TRBV6-5 and TRBJ2-7; maybe TRBD1 (6 bases). Germline CDR1 reads MNHEY; CDR2 reads SVGAGI. This CDR3 has 17 residues. V was cut by 0 bases and J by 3 bases, with 18 bases left in between. CDR3 region: CASSYSKVRGSFYEQYL. The CDR3 DNA reads TGTGCCAGCAGTTACTCGAAGGTCAGGGGCTCGTTCTACGAGCAGTACCTC.